What follows is one TCR beta chain and its context. An end of the junction does not agree with germline; a read error may underlie this. The sample originates from a study of PD-1 blockade in classical Hodgkin lymphoma. Documented time point: cycle 4 day 1 (C4D1), after five to seven weeks of nivolumab. Patients all relapsed after autologous stem cell transplantation, and there was variation in brentuximab vedotin exposure. Germline V gene data show CDR1 as MRHNA and CDR2 as SNTAGT. The CDR3 consists of 15 residues. Measured with immunoSEQ multiplex PCR; TCRdb has only the in-frame clones, and not every one. Of some 33,000 clones in the sample, 81% were seen once.

Sequencing used peripheral blood mononuclear cells (PBMCs), obtained before the fourth cycle of nivolumab. The receptor comes from a human donor with classical Hodgkin lymphoma. This chain joins TRBV6-4 and TRBJ2-3, with 9 bases identical to TRBD2. In nucleotides, the CDR3 is TGTGCCAGCAGTGAGTCCGGGACTAGCATAGATACGCAGTATTTT. This encodes CASSESGTSIDTQYF.